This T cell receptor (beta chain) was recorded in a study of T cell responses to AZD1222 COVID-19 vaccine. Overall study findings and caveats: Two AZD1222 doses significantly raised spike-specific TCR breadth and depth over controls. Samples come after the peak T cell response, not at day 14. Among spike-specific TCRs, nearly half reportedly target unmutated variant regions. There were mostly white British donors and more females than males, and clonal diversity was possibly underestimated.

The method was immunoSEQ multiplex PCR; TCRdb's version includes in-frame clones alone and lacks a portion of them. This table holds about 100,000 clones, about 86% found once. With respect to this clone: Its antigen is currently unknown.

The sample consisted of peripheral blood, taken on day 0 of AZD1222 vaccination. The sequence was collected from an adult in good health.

CDR3 sequence: CASSLALAGDTDTQYF. As DNA, the CDR3 is TGTGCCAGCAGCTTGGCCTTAGCGGGGGACACAGATACGCAGTATTTT. The chain is built from TRBV5-4 and TRBJ2-3; the match to TRBD2 covers 9 bases. CDR3 length: 16 amino acids. Unmatched junction bases numbered 4, after V lost 0 bases and J lost 2 bases. Germline V CDR1 and CDR2: SGHNT, YYREEE (reference sequence).